This T cell receptor beta chain was profiled in a study of shared clonotypes between healthy human individuals (dated by TCRdb to the early 2020s). In the study overall: Three men and a couple of women, aged 18 to 49 years, made up the cohort. Per donor, three plates each were used for CD4 naive and CD4 memory, two for CD8 naive, and one for CD8 memory. Blood TCR repertoires of about 5 healthy adults were deeply sequenced to estimate repertoire size and the extent of clonotype sharing between individuals. Libraries were prepared and TCR repertoires were sequenced by different laboratories using diverse techniques, in order to increase sequencing depth and limit assay-specific biases. Each donor's leukapheresis produced roughly between roughly 0.85 and 10 billion PBMCs.

Turning to this clone: It lacks a known antigen. No base qualities exist here, and no much larger clone lies one base off it.

The germline V gene (reference sequence) specifies SEHNR as CDR1 and FQNEAQ as CDR2. Measured from the cysteine to the phenylalanine, the CDR3 is 13 residues long. Only the CDR3 region is kept as DNA, spanning 39 bases read in frame from base 1. V and J are truncated by 8 bases and 1 base respectively, leaving an intervening sequence of 8 bases. General study outcomes and caveats: Even with the large sequencing depth, rarefaction of the sorted-subset datasets indicated that sequencing was incomplete. Pairwise subsampling led to the expectation that sequencing depth would affect the degree of clonotype sharing among donors. Because the study included a small number of donors, the genetic and exposure-history diversity represented was limited. Sampling was limited to blood, and TCR repertoires in tissue likely differ from TCR repertoires in blood. Larger estimated clonotype richness was generally found for naive subsets than for memory subsets. When several donors were compared, the shared fraction of clonotypes was around 5% for naive CD4, approximately 3.5% for naive CD8, 2% to 2.5% for memory CD4, and approximately 0.4% for memory CD8. Clonotypes shared by all four sorted-subset donors showed higher generation probabilities than non-shared clonotypes.

Donors were healthy HIV-negative adults with no recently reported acute infections or vaccinations. All donors were Caucasian adults living in Nashville, Tennessee, USA. CD4+ T cells were enriched through magnetic negative selection, after which naive cells were positively selected on CD45RA and the remaining negative fraction served as the memory subset. Blood was collected by leukapheresis, and PBMCs were isolated by Ficoll-Histopaque density gradient centrifugation and then cryopreserved in liquid nitrogen vapor phase. Analytical flow cytometry was used to check the purity and quantity of every magnetically sorted T cell population. From each sorted fraction, genomic DNA was isolated and quantified by UV absorbance on a Nanodrop 2000c. Using the deep immunoSEQ assay, TCR CDR3 regions were amplified from genomic DNA by multiplex PCR. Extracted genomic DNA from each cell subset was spread evenly across all wells of several immunoSEQ 96-well plates, with each plate serving as a replicate. For sorted subsets, around 200 ng genomic DNA, equal to 30,000 or so T cell genomes, was loaded into each replicate PCR. The purified libraries were quantified using a Qubit 3.0 fluorometer, sized with a Bioanalyzer 2100, and then quantified again using the KAPA Library Quantification kit. A separate single-read 150-cycle Illumina NextSeq 550 flow cell was used to sequence each immunoSEQ 96-well plate. Per the source publication's procedure: Because the immunoSEQ output included only junctional sequences and no quality scores, the filtering could not be the same as the filtering used for full-length reads. To assign V/J genes and CDR3, sequences were annotated against IMGT germline references using PyIR, a Python wrapper for IgBLAST v1.9. Any read was removed if the V/J assignment was weak (E-value above 1e-6), the CDR3 was missing, or the read contained stop codons, out-of-frame junctions, or ambiguous translated residues. V3J clonotypes were defined as sequences sharing an identical inferred V gene, J gene, and CDR3 amino acid sequence. To compute the percentage overlap between repertoires, the number of shared unique clonotypes was divided by the size of the smaller repertoire. Three approaches were used to assess repertoire richness: RTK rarefaction, the Chao1 estimator, and Recon v2.1 estimates of unobserved clonotypes. Generation probabilities for all TCRbeta clonotypes obtained by the gDNA method from four donors were computed using OLGA. Imported from immuneACCESS, the table was reduced by TCRdb to in-frame sequences with V and J called. These copies leave out some clones; in studies compared against another copy, an unresolved V gene accounts for under half, and the cause of the remainder is not known. V and J calls plus clone size are reproduced from that table; the DNA served to infer D and trimming. This sample is represented by 2 million to 3 million clones; 93% of them were singletons. The leading ten clones occupy more than 0.35% of the sample.

Here the chain combines TRBV7-9 and TRBJ2-2, with the D gene too uncertain to name. Sequencing input: naive CD4+ T cells from PBMCs. Read against the paper, the sample's cell subset or site label means: CD45RA+ positively selected. The clonotype was recovered from a man between 18 and 29 years old in good health. Some clones in this sample may be carry-over from other donors' samples. The CDR3 here reads CASGKLNTGELFF. The nucleotides read TGTGCCAGCGGCAAGTTGAACACCGGGGAGCTGTTTTTT.